This T cell receptor (beta chain) originates from a study of shared clonotypes between healthy human individuals. Sequencing used immunoSEQ multiplex PCR; TCRdb keeps in-frame clones, though not all of them. Of about 1,800,000 clones detected, over 85% appear once; the ten largest clones hold under 1.5%. Germline CDR1 is MNHEY and CDR2 is SMNVEV (reference sequence). V gave up 3 bases and J gave up 6 bases, with 13 bases separating them. The CDR3 covers 14 residues. Terminally differentiated effector memory CD45RA+ cells were excluded from the naive CD8 cells, which were CD45RO-negative and positively selected for CCR7.

What was sequenced was naive CD8+ T cells sorted from blood. This sequence originates from a man aged 18-30 years in good health. The rearrangement joins TRBV27 to TRBJ2-3, with D maybe TRBD1 (5 bases). CDR3 sequence (DNA): TGTGCCAGCAGTTTCGGACAAAATTCGGATACGCAGTATTTT. This gives the protein CASSFGQNSDTQYF.